The 13 T cell receptor beta chains below were found in one sample sequenced in a study of shared clonotypes between healthy human individuals. Clones were read by immunoSEQ multiplex PCR, and TCRdb kept only the in-frame ones, dropping some. The table has approximately 350,000 clones, 74% seen once. The source material was memory CD4+ T cells sorted from blood. The subset: CD45RA-negative fraction. The receptors shown here come from a man in his thirties or forties in good health.

The CDR3 sequence: CASSELGLAGVYEQYF. In DNA, the CDR3 is TGTGCCAGCAGCGAACTAGGACTAGCGGGAGTCTACGAGCAGTACTTC. V usage is TRBV6-1 and J usage is TRBJ2-7; 13 bases line up with TRBD2. V was clipped by 6 bases and J by 3 bases; unmatched bases: 8. The CDR3 is made up of 16 amino acids. Germline V lookup: CDR1 MNHNS, CDR2 SASEGT.

This chain connects TRBV7-7 to TRBJ1-4; TRBD1 aligns across 7 bases. Germline CDR1 reads SSHAT; CDR2 reads FNYEAQ (reference sequence). The CDR3 sequence is 15 residues long. Losses at the gene ends were 3 bases for V and 7 bases for J; bases not matched to a gene: 8. CDR3 nucleotide sequence: TGTGCCAGCAGCTTGACAGGGACAAGAGGTGAAAAACTGTTTTTT. It specifies CASSLTGTRGEKLFF.

The rearrangement joins TRBV29-1 to TRBJ2-4; unclear D gene. The CDR3 length is 10 residues. V shed 3 bases and J shed 9 bases, with 6 bases lying between them. Germline-derived CDR1 and CDR2 are SQVTM and ANQGSEA. The CDR3 spells CSVDNGIQYF. CDR3 DNA: TGCAGCGTTGATAATGGCATTCAGTACTTC.

The chain recombines TRBV5-1 with TRBJ2-3, with D perhaps matching TRBD2 (6 bases). This CDR3 spans 15 amino acids. In germline, CDR1 is SGHRS, CDR2 YFSETQ. Between the trimmed V and J ends, which lost 1 base and 5 bases, there was a span of 14 bases. For the CDR3, the DNA is TGCGCCAGCAGCTTGCGGGACTCCTCTCTAGATACGCAGTATTTT. Translation: CASSLRDSSLDTQYF.

The chain combines TRBV25-1 with TRBJ2-2; TRBD2 is a possible D gene (6 bases). Germline lookup yields CDR1 MGHDK and CDR2 SYGVNS. Trimming took 8 bases from V and 3 from J, leaving 13 bases between them. This CDR3 contains 14 residues. DNA for the CDR3: TGTGCCAGCGACCCGGGCGGGGACACCGGGGAGCTGTTTTTT. Encoded protein: CASDPGGDTGELFF.

The V call is TRBV28, the J call TRBJ2-7; 15 nucleotides match TRBD2. The CDR3 totals 15 residues. V lost 4 bases, J lost 5 bases, and 3 bases stayed unmatched. Germline V gene lookup returns CDR1 MDHEN and CDR2 SYDVKM. CDR3 in DNA: TGTGCCAGCAGTTCCGGACTAGCGGGAGGGGACGAGCAGTACTTC. This gives the protein CASSSGLAGGDEQYF.

The chain has TRBV5-1 and TRBJ2-7; 8 positions match TRBD2. The CDR3 totals 14 residues. Germline-derived CDR1 and CDR2 are SGHRS and YFSETQ. Losses at the gene ends were 4 bases for V and 10 bases for J; bases not matched to a gene: 13. In nucleotides, the CDR3 is TGCGCCAGCAGCCCCCCGGGACTAGAGAGCGTCCAGTACTTC. Translated, it gives CASSPPGLESVQYF.

The chain links TRBV30 to TRBJ1-5; TRBD1 matches 9 bases. The germline V gene has CDR1 GTSNPN and CDR2 SVGIG (reference sequence). With 4 bases clipped from V and 6 bases from J, the junction kept 4 bases outside the gene matches. This CDR3 contains 13 residues. CDR3 coding DNA: TGTGCCTGGAATACAGGGGGCACTCAGCCCCAGCATTTT. It codes for CAWNTGGTQPQHF. The full variable domain, rest sourced from reference TRBV30 and TRBJ1-5, is SQTIHQWPATLVQPVGSPLSLECTVEGTSNPNLYWYRQAAGRGLQLLFYSVGIGQISSEVPQNLSASRPQDRQFILSSKKLLLSDSGFYLCAWNTGGTQPQHFGDGTRLSIL.

This sequence joins TRBV7-3 and TRBJ2-2, with a weak D call TRBD2 (6 bases). This CDR3 spans 14 amino acids. From germline, CDR1 is SGHTA and CDR2 FQGTGA. The germline V and J ends were trimmed by 6 bases and 2 bases, with 10 bases remaining between them. The CDR3, as DNA: TGTGCCAGCAGTCCGGGACTTAACACCGGGGAGCTGTTTTTT. It encodes CASSPGLNTGELFF. Supplemented by reference TRBV7-3 and TRBJ2-2, the full variable domain reads GAGVSQTPSNKVTEKGKYVELRCDPISGHTALYWYRQSLGQGPEFLIYFQGTGAADDSGLPNDRFFAVRPEGSVSTLKIQRTERGDSAVYLCASSPGLNTGELFFGEGSRLTVL.

The CDR3 DNA reads as TGTGCCAGCAGTGAATTTGGTGTTTTGGTGGCAGGGGATGGCTACACCTTC. Encoded protein: CASSEFGVLVAGDGYTF. This chain connects TRBV2 to TRBJ1-2; D perhaps matches TRBD1 (6 bases). V dropped 2 bases and J dropped 6 bases, with 22 bases sitting between them. This CDR3 has 17 residues. Germline assignment: CDR1 SNHLY and CDR2 FYNNEI.

The rearrangement links TRBV6-1 to TRBJ2-1; no definite D call. Deletions cut 2 bases from V and 10 bases from J, with 12 bases between. Germline V gives CDR1 MNHNS, CDR2 SASEGT. CDR3 length: 13 residues. In nucleotides, the CDR3 is TGTGCCAGCAGTGAACGGGTCCCCTTCGAGCAGTTCTTC. Translated: CASSERVPFEQFF.

Only a few counts were recorded for this clone. J is TRBJ2-2 and V is TRBV7-8, with TRBD2 as a possible D gene (7 bases). With 5 bases removed from V and 1 base from J, the gap between germline ends came to 14 bases. The CDR3 has 16 residues. CDR1 is SGHVS and CDR2 is FQNEAQ in the germline V gene. CDR3 amino acids: CASSNGGRENTGELFF. The DNA of the CDR3 is TGTGCCAGCAGCAACGGGGGGCGGGAGAACACCGGGGAGCTGTTTTTT.

CDR3 sequence: CSVGAGGRGYTF. DNA for the CDR3: TGCAGCGTTGGGGCTGGCGGACGCGGCTACACCTTC. The chain links TRBV29-1 to TRBJ1-2; D is unclear. The V end lost 4 bases, the J end lost 8 bases, and 14 bases lay between the germline ends. The CDR3 is 12 residues long. Germline V gene lookup returns CDR1 SQVTM and CDR2 ANQGSEA.